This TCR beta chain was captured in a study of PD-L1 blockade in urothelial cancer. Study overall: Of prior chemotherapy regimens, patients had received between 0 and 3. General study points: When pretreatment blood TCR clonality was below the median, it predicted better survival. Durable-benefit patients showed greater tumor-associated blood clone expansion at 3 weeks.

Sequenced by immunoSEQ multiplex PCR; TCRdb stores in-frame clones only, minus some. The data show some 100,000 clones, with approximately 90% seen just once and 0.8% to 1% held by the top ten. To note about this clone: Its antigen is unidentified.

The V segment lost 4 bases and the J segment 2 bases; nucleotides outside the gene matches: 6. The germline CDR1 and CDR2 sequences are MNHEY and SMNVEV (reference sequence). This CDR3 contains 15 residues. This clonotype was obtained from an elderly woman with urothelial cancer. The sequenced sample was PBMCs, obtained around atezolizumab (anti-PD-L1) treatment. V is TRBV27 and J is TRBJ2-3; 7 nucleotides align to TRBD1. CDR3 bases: TGTGCCAGCAGTTCCCCCGGGACAGACACAGATACGCAGTATTTT. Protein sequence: CASSSPGTDTDTQYF.